This TCR beta chain was recorded in a study of blood T cell repertoires in COVID-19. Germline V gives CDR1 SGDLS, CDR2 YYNGEE. This CDR3 comprises 14 residues. Trimming took off 4 bases at V and 4 bases at J, with 14 bases between the two ends. The method was immunoSEQ multiplex PCR; TCRdb's version includes in-frame clones alone and lacks a portion of them. Among 140,000 to 150,000 clones, roughly 79% were seen once, and the ten largest hold about 9%. The sequencing input was peripheral blood. The clonotype comes from a man between 45 and 60 years old with active or convalescent COVID-19. The chain has TRBV9 and TRBJ1-2; the D is unclear. DNA of the CDR3: TGTGCCAGCAGCACAAGCCGGGATTCCTATGGCTACACCTTC. Protein: CASSTSRDSYGYTF. Full variable domain (rest looked up from reference TRBV9 and TRBJ1-2): DSGVTQTPKHLITATGQRVTLRCSPRSGDLSVYWYQQSLDQGLQFLIQYYNGEERAKGNILERFSAQQFPDLHSELNLSSLELGDSALYFCASSTSRDSYGYTFGSGTRLTVV.